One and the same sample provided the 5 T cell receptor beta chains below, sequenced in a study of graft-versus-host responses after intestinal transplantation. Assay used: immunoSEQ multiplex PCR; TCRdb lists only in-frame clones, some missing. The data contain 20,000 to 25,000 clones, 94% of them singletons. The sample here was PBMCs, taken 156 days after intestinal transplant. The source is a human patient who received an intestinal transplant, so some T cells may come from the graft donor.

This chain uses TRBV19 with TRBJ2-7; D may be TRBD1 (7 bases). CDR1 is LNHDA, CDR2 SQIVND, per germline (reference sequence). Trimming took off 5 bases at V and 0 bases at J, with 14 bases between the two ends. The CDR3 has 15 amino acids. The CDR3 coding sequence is TGTGCCAGTAGTTCAGGGGGGAGAAACTCCTACGAGCAGTACTTC. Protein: CASSSGGRNSYEQYF.

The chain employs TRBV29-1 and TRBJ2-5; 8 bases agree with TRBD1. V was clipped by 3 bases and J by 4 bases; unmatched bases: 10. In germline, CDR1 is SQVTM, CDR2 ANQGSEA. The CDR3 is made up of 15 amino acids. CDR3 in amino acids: CSVETGELWRETQYF. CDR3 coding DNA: TGCAGCGTTGAGACAGGGGAGTTGTGGCGAGAGACCCAGTACTTC.

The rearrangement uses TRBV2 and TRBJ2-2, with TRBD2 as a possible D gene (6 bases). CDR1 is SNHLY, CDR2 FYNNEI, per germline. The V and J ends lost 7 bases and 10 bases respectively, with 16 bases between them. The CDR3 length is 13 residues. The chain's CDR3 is CASTGEFQPELFF. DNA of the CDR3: TGTGCCAGCACGGGGGAGTTTCAACCGGAGCTGTTTTTT.

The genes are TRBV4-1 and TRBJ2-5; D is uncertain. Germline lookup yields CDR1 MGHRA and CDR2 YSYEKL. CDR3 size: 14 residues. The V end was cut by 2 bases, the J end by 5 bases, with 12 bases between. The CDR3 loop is CASSQFWVGETQYF. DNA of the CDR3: TGCGCCAGCAGCCAATTTTGGGTGGGGGAGACCCAGTACTTC.

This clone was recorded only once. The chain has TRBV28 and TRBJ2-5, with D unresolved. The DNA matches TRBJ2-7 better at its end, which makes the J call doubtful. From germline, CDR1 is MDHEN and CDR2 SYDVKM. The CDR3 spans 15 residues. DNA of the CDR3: TGTGCCAGCAGTTCGCTCGGGCATGGCCACTACGAGCAGTACTTC. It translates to CASSSLGHGHYEQYF.